These 28 T cell receptor beta chains share one sample of origin, sequenced in a study of T cell responses to AZD1222 COVID-19 vaccine. Generated by immunoSEQ multiplex PCR, the TCRdb table keeps only in-frame clones and is missing some. The sample records about 100,000 clones, over 80% being singletons. The specimen was peripheral blood, collected on day 0 of AZD1222 vaccination. These receptors originate from an adult in good health.

The rearrangement links TRBV10-2 to TRBJ2-5; 13 nucleotides line up with TRBD2. Looked up from germline, CDR1 is WSHSY and CDR2 is SAAADI. The CDR3 covers 16 residues. With 4 bases clipped from V and 5 bases from J, the junction kept 7 bases outside the gene matches. CDR3 coding DNA: TGCGCCAGCAGTGCGGCTACTAGCGGGGGGGCGGAGACCCAGTACTTC. The encoded protein is CASSAATSGGAETQYF.

This sequence joins TRBV4-1 and TRBJ1-4; no reliable D call. The germline CDR1 and CDR2 sequences are MGHRA and YSYEKL. Trimming removed 0 bases from V and 5 bases from J, with 13 bases in between. This CDR3 has 16 amino acids. DNA for the CDR3: TGCGCCAGCAGCCAAGAGAGCAGTCTTGGGAATGAAAAACTGTTTTTT. Protein sequence: CASSQESSLGNEKLFF.

The rearrangement uses TRBV5-4 and TRBJ2-1; 8 nucleotides match TRBD2. The V and J ends lost 0 bases and 0 bases, in that order; junction bases with no gene match: 8. Germline V CDR1 and CDR2: SGHNT, YYREEE (reference sequence). This CDR3 has 18 amino acids. CDR3 sequence: CASSLAAAGGPSYNEQFF. CDR3 coding DNA: TGTGCCAGCAGCTTGGCGGCGGCGGGAGGCCCCTCCTACAATGAGCAGTTCTTC.

The rearrangement joins TRBV20-1 to TRBJ2-3; no reliable D call. This CDR3 is built from 10 residues. CDR1 is DFQATT, CDR2 SNEGSKA, per germline (reference sequence). V dropped 6 bases and J dropped 5 bases, with 6 bases sitting between them. CDR3 in amino acids: CSASKDTQYF. The CDR3, as DNA: TGCAGTGCCTCTAAAGATACGCAGTATTTT.

Only one count was recorded for this clone. The V and J genes are TRBV7-9 and TRBJ2-7, with 9 bases fitting TRBD2. The V gene end was trimmed by 5 bases and the J gene end by 6 bases; junction bases not matched to a gene: 11. The CDR3 covers 15 residues. CDR1 SEHNR and CDR2 FQNEAQ come from the germline V gene (reference sequence). Written as DNA, the CDR3 is TGTGCCAGCAGCCCAATAGCGGGGGTAAAGGGCGAGCAGTACTTC. It codes for CASSPIAGVKGEQYF.

This sequence joins TRBV7-9 and TRBJ2-5, with TRBD2 as a possible D gene (6 bases). The CDR3 extends over 14 amino acids. Germline loops: CDR1 SEHNR, CDR2 FQNEAQ (reference sequence). V lost 6 bases and J 5 bases, leaving 16 bases between the germline ends. For the CDR3, the DNA is TGTGCCAGCAGGTCGCTAGCGTCGGGGGAGACCCAGTACTTC. Translating gives CASRSLASGETQYF.

The chain couples TRBV19 to TRBJ2-7; 8 bases line up with TRBD1. Germline V lookup: CDR1 LNHDA, CDR2 SQIVND (reference sequence). Unmatched junction bases numbered 1, after V lost 4 bases and J lost 2 bases. The CDR3 runs to 13 residues. The DNA of the CDR3 is TGTGCCAGTAGTAAACAGGGGGCCTACGAGCAGTACTTC. This translates into CASSKQGAYEQYF. The full variable domain, rest sourced from reference TRBV19 and TRBJ2-7, is DGGITQSPKYLFRKEGQNVTLSCEQNLNHDAMYWYRQDPGQGLRLIYYSQIVNDFQKGDIAEGYSVSREKKESFPLTVTSAQKNPTAFYLCASSKQGAYEQYFGPGTRLTVT.

The chain recombines TRBV7-6 with TRBJ2-3; no clear D. The germline CDR1 and CDR2 sequences are SGHVS and FNYEAQ. CDR3 length: 16 residues. Trimming pared 0 bases from V and 2 bases from J, leaving 12 bases between. DNA for the CDR3: TGTGCCAGCAGCTTAGCTTTGACGCGTAACACAGATACGCAGTATTTT. Translated, it gives CASSLALTRNTDTQYF.

The chain couples TRBV7-9 to TRBJ1-1, with 8 bases identical to TRBD1. The CDR3 runs 16 residues. Germline CDR1 is SEHNR and CDR2 is FQNEAQ (reference sequence). Germline trimming cut 5 bases from V and 3 bases from J; bases unmatched to any gene: 11. CDR3 DNA sequence: TGTGCCAGCAGCCCTTGGACAGGGAAGGGTTACACTGAAGCTTTCTTT. Protein sequence: CASSPWTGKGYTEAFF.

This chain joins TRBV12-5 and TRBJ1-2; the match to TRBD1 covers 8 bases. The CDR3 is 19 amino acids. V shed 0 bases, J shed 0 bases, and the junction held 12 bases outside the gene matches. The germline V gene encodes CDR1 LGHNT and CDR2 FRNRAP. The CDR3 DNA sequence: TGTGCTAGTGGTTTGGTATTATCAGGGGGCGGTGTGGCTAACTATGGCTACACCTTC. This encodes CASGLVLSGGGVANYGYTF.

The rearrangement uses TRBV5-1 and TRBJ2-2; D assignment may be TRBD1 or TRBD2 (5 bases each). Between the trimmed V and J ends, which lost 7 bases and 5 bases, there was a span of 15 bases. This CDR3 has 14 residues. Germline CDR1 is SGHRS and CDR2 is YFSETQ. CDR3 nucleotide sequence: TGCGCCAGCCGCATCGGGACGGGGACCGGGGAGCTGTTTTTT. It codes for CASRIGTGTGELFF.

This clone occurred a few times. The V gene is TRBV6-2 or TRBV6-3, the J gene TRBJ2-7; D call uncertain. This CDR3 comprises 12 residues. Trimming stripped 4 bases from V and 3 bases from J, with 7 bases between. The V gene's germline CDR1 is MNHEY and CDR2 SVGEGT. CDR3 sequence: CASSLGLYEQYF. CDR3 nucleotide sequence: TGTGCCAGCAGTTTGGGCCTCTACGAGCAGTACTTC.

This clone was counted a few times. V is TRBV20-1 and J is TRBJ2-1, with 9 positions matching TRBD2. Germline V lookup: CDR1 DFQATT, CDR2 SNEGSKA (reference sequence). The length of the CDR3 is 15 residues. V lost 3 bases, J lost 7 bases, and 10 bases stayed unmatched. CDR3 DNA sequence: TGCAGTGCTAGTCCAAGCGGGGGGCCGCGGAATGAGCAGTTCTTC. Encoded protein: CSASPSGGPRNEQFF.

The chain uses TRBV19 and TRBJ2-1; D remains ambiguous. CDR1 is LNHDA and CDR2 is SQIVND in the germline V gene (reference sequence). The CDR3 length is 16 residues. With 2 bases removed from V and 0 bases from J, the gap between germline ends came to 11 bases. DNA of the CDR3: TGTGCCAGTAGTATAAATAACGGGCGCTCCTACAATGAGCAGTTCTTC. This gives the protein CASSINNGRSYNEQFF.

This chain uses TRBV7-6 with TRBJ1-1; no definite D call. The CDR3 has 13 amino acids. Germline assignment: CDR1 SGHVS and CDR2 FNYEAQ. Trimming shortened V by 1 base and J by 2 bases, and 5 bases separated the two germline ends. Written as DNA, the CDR3 is TGTGCCAGCAGCTTAGGCAGTAACACTGAAGCTTTCTTT. Its protein is CASSLGSNTEAFF.

V and J are TRBV7-3 and TRBJ2-6, with unresolved D. The germline V and J ends were trimmed by 3 bases and 0 bases, with 9 bases remaining between them. Germline CDR1 reads SGHTA; CDR2 reads FQGTGA. This CDR3 spans 16 amino acids. As DNA, the CDR3 is TGTGCCAGCAGCTTTGGGCCGCTCTCTGGGGCCAACGTCCTGACTTTC. This codes for CASSFGPLSGANVLTF.

The V call is TRBV7-3, the J call TRBJ1-5; 7 bases agree with TRBD1. Per the germline V gene, CDR1 is SGHTA and CDR2 is FQGTGA. V lost 6 bases and J lost 6; bases outside the gene matches: 11. There are 15 residues in the CDR3. The DNA of the CDR3 is TGTGCCAGCAGACTACCTACAGGGGCCGGTCAGCCCCAGCATTTT. This encodes CASRLPTGAGQPQHF.

The chain recombines TRBV3-1 (or the pseudogene TRBV3-2) with TRBJ2-1, with 7 bases lining up with TRBD1. The CDR3 has 15 amino acids. Germline V CDR1 and CDR2: LGHDT, YNNKEL (reference sequence). The trim removed 4 bases at V and 8 bases at J, leaving 11 bases unmatched. Written as DNA, the CDR3 is TGTGCCAGCAGCCCCTCCCGAAGACAGGGCGATGAGCAGTTCTTC. This codes for CASSPSRRQGDEQFF.

In this sample, this clone turned up once. CDR3 residues: CATSDVTNSNQPQHF. DNA of the CDR3: TGTGCCACCAGTGATGTTACTAATAGCAATCAGCCCCAGCATTTT. The chain employs TRBV24-1 and TRBJ1-5; D is uncertain. The V end was cut by 3 bases, the J end by 0 bases, with 8 bases between. This CDR3 has 15 residues. Looked up from germline, CDR1 is KGHDR and CDR2 is SFDVKD.

The chain employs TRBV27 and TRBJ1-6; D remains ambiguous. This CDR3 region has 13 residues. The V end was cut by 5 bases, the J end by 11 bases, with 13 bases between. Germline V CDR1 and CDR2: MNHEY, SMNVEV (reference sequence). CDR3 residues: CASSQTTVTPLHF. The CDR3 DNA is TGTGCCAGCAGTCAGACGACGGTGACACCCCTCCACTTT.

The V and J genes are TRBV7-6 and TRBJ2-1; 8 nucleotides match TRBD2. The J segment lost 0 bases and the V segment lost 4 bases, leaving 8 bases of the junction unmatched. This CDR3 spans 17 amino acids. Germline V CDR1 and CDR2: SGHVS, FNYEAQ. This chain's CDR3 is CASSYALGLASYNEQFF. In nucleotides, the CDR3 is TGTGCCAGCAGCTACGCGTTAGGACTAGCCTCCTACAATGAGCAGTTCTTC.

The J gene is TRBJ2-1, the V gene TRBV9, with 7 bases that match TRBD2. CDR3 length: 15 residues. V lost 2 bases, J lost 6 bases, and 8 bases stayed unmatched. Germline V lookup: CDR1 SGDLS, CDR2 YYNGEE. In nucleotides, the CDR3 is TGTGCCAGCAGCGTGAAGCGGGGCGGAGGCAATGAGCAGTTCTTC. Its translation: CASSVKRGGGNEQFF.

The chain combines TRBV27 with TRBJ2-1, with D possibly TRBD2 on 7 matching bases. The CDR3 runs 16 residues. Looked up from germline, CDR1 is MNHEY and CDR2 is SMNVEV (reference sequence). The germline V and J ends were trimmed by 6 bases and 3 bases, with 18 bases remaining between them. The CDR3, as DNA: TGTGCCAGCAGACGCATACCGGGGGGCGGCTACAATGAGCAGTTCTTC. Its translation: CASRRIPGGGYNEQFF.

This rearrangement joins TRBV5-6 to TRBJ2-7; TRBD1 matches at 7 bases. Germline V gene lookup returns CDR1 SGHDT and CDR2 YYEEEE. The CDR3 totals 16 residues. The J segment lost 3 bases and the V segment lost 1 base, leaving 10 bases of the junction unmatched. The CDR3 protein is CASSLKGRGLGYEQYF. The CDR3 bases are TGTGCCAGCAGCTTGAAGGGCAGGGGGTTAGGCTACGAGCAGTACTTC.

The chain employs TRBV6-2 or TRBV6-3 and TRBJ2-5; perhaps TRBD2 as D (6 bases). CDR1 is MNHEY and CDR2 is SVGEGT in the germline V gene. The CDR3 loop spans 15 amino acids. Trimming removed 5 bases at V and 0 bases at J, with 13 bases between. The CDR3 is CASSLANWYQETQYF. The CDR3 bases are TGTGCCAGCAGTCTAGCGAACTGGTACCAAGAGACCCAGTACTTC.

The chain uses TRBV7-2 and TRBJ1-2; maybe TRBD1 (6 bases). The CDR3 sequence is 15 residues long. Germline V gene data show CDR1 as SGHTA and CDR2 as FQGNSA. The ends were cut back, 5 bases at V and 5 bases at J, with 18 bases in the middle. The CDR3 DNA reads as TGTGCCAGCAGCCCAAGGGGGGGCGCAGGGTATGGCTACACCTTC. Translation: CASSPRGGAGYGYTF.

This clone came up many times. This chain joins TRBV7-9 and TRBJ1-6; TRBD1 might be the D (6 bases). Germline V gene data show CDR1 as SEHNR and CDR2 as FQNEAQ (reference sequence). Between the trimmed V and J ends, which lost 6 bases and 6 bases, there was a span of 15 bases. This CDR3 contains 15 residues. The CDR3 spells CASRNPDSSNSPLHF. As DNA, the CDR3 is TGTGCCAGCAGAAACCCGGACAGTAGTAATTCACCCCTCCACTTT. Drawing the rest from reference TRBV7-9 and TRBJ1-6, the complete variable domain is DTGVSQNPRHKITKRGQNVTFRCDPISEHNRLYWYRQTLGQGPEFLTYFQNEAQLEKSRLLSDRFSAERPKGSFSTLEIQRTEQGDSAMYLCASRNPDSSNSPLHFGNGTRLTVT.

In nucleotides, the CDR3 is TGTGCCAGCAGCCCATGGGACAGACTGAACACTGAAGCTTTCTTT. Protein: CASSPWDRLNTEAFF. The gene calls are TRBV7-9 and TRBJ1-1, with TRBD1 identical over 7 bases. Germline V gene sequence: CDR1 SEHNR, CDR2 FQNEAQ (reference sequence). With V trimmed by 5 bases and J by 0 bases, 6 bases remained unmatched. The CDR3 is made up of 15 amino acids.